Described below is a single T cell receptor (beta chain) sequence and its context. Its specificity is not known. These data belong to a study of cytomegalovirus exposure and HLA in healthy donors. Study-wide results and limits: In the 130 or so validation repertoires, a later analysis found that first-cohort TCR clusters tended to co-occur. Three of the chains that were CMV-associated were confirmed in vitro to be specific for CMV antigens. The authors listed 164 TCR beta chains as cytomegalovirus-associated.

CDR1 and CDR2 from the germline V gene are MNHEY and SVGAGI. V lost 7 bases and J 6 bases, leaving 18 bases between the germline ends. The CDR3 consists of 14 residues. Produced via immunoSEQ multiplex PCR; TCRdb's table is partial and in-frame only. The profile shows 100,000 to 150,000 clones, about 96% of them singletons. The TCR comes from a man aged 18 to 29 in good health and CMV-seronegative. The source material was PBMCs. The chain employs TRBV6-5 and TRBJ1-2, with D maybe TRBD1 (6 bases). DNA of the CDR3: TGTGCCAGCACCGAAGGGGGTCGGGGGGATGGCTACACCTTC. Its translation: CASTEGGRGDGYTF.